This is a list of T cell receptor beta chains from one sample in a study of T cell repertoires in ileal Crohn's disease. Using immunoSEQ multiplex PCR, the repertoire was profiled, and TCRdb retains in-frame clones only, with some absent. This repertoire shows approximately 3,000 clones, around 88% found once; its top ten account for around 5.5%. The material sequenced was ileal tissue. These receptors came from an adult with Crohn's disease. The CDR3 runs from the conserved cysteine through the conserved F or W. The D gene is left open where the match is weak. Some rows have no size entry. The others give once, few or many, or a class for an expanded clone.

j_call: TRBJ1-4
d_call: NA
clone_size: NA
v_call: TRBV27
cdr3_nt: TGTGCCAGCAGTTTGAACCCGGCAACTAATGAAAAACTGTTTTTT
cdr3_aa: CASSLNPATNEKLFF

j_call: TRBJ1-2
d_call: NA
clone_size: NA
v_call: TRBV6-4
cdr3_nt: TGTGCCAGCAGTGGCGGGGAGATGGATGGCTACACCTTC
cdr3_aa: CASSGGEMDGYTF

j_call: TRBJ2-2
d_call: TRBD2
clone_size: few
v_call: TRBV6-4
cdr3_nt: TGTGCCAGCAGTGAAAGCGGGGGGGCCACCGGGGAGCTGTTTTTT
cdr3_aa: CASSESGGATGELFF

j_call: TRBJ2-7
d_call: NA
clone_size: NA
v_call: TRBV29-1
cdr3_nt: TGCAGCGCTATAGACTCCTACGAGCAGTACTTC
cdr3_aa: CSAIDSYEQYF

j_call: TRBJ1-2
d_call: TRBD1
clone_size: NA
v_call: TRBV19
cdr3_nt: TGTGCCAGTACCCGGGACAGGGGAAGCTATGGCTACACCTTC
cdr3_aa: CASTRDRGSYGYTF

j_call: TRBJ2-2
d_call: NA
clone_size: NA
v_call: TRBV5-1
cdr3_nt: TGCGCCAGCAGCTTGGCAGGGTCAAACACCGGGGAGCTGTTTTTT
cdr3_aa: CASSLAGSNTGELFF

j_call: TRBJ1-6
d_call: NA
clone_size: NA
v_call: TRBV7-8
cdr3_nt: TGTGCCAGCAGACGTACAAGCTCCTATAATTCACCCCTCCACTTT
cdr3_aa: CASRRTSSYNSPLHF

j_call: TRBJ2-3
d_call: TRBD1
clone_size: NA
v_call: TRBV6-5
cdr3_nt: TGTGCCAGCAGTTTGACAGGGGCTGAAGATACGCAGTATTTT
cdr3_aa: CASSLTGAEDTQYF

j_call: TRBJ2-2
d_call: TRBD2
clone_size: NA
v_call: TRBV7-9
cdr3_nt: TGTGCCAGCAGCGTAAGACTAGCGGGGGGGCCTTACACCGGGGAGCTGTTTTTT
cdr3_aa: CASSVRLAGGPYTGELFF

j_call: TRBJ1-2
d_call: NA
clone_size: few
v_call: TRBV7-9
cdr3_nt: TGTGCCAGCAGCCCTAGCGGGGGAAACTATGGCTACACCTTC
cdr3_aa: CASSPSGGNYGYTF

j_call: TRBJ2-1
d_call: TRBD2
clone_size: few
v_call: TRBV10-2
cdr3_nt: TGCGCCAGCAGTCTAGCGGGGGGGGGTTACAATGAGCAGTTCTTC
cdr3_aa: CASSLAGGGYNEQFF

j_call: TRBJ2-7
d_call: NA
clone_size: NA
v_call: TRBV7-6
cdr3_nt: TGTGCCAGCAGCTTCGGGAGCTCCTACGAGCAGTACTTC
cdr3_aa: CASSFGSSYEQYF

j_call: TRBJ2-1
d_call: NA
clone_size: NA
v_call: TRBV5-6
cdr3_nt: TGTGCCAGCAGCTTTGGGCGAATAGGCGAGCAGTTCTTC
cdr3_aa: CASSFGRIGEQFF

j_call: TRBJ2-3
d_call: NA
clone_size: NA
v_call: TRBV5-1
cdr3_nt: TGCGCCAGCAGCTGGACTTGGGGTGGGACAGATACGCAGTATTTT
cdr3_aa: CASSWTWGGTDTQYF

j_call: TRBJ1-1
d_call: NA
clone_size: few
v_call: TRBV27
cdr3_nt: TGTGCCAGCAGTTTATATGGGGGAGCGGAAGCTTTCTTT
cdr3_aa: CASSLYGGAEAFF

j_call: TRBJ2-7
d_call: TRBD2
clone_size: NA
v_call: TRBV19
cdr3_nt: TGTGCCAGTAGTATCGGGCGGGGGGCAGCTGGAGAGCAGTACTTC
cdr3_aa: CASSIGRGAAGEQYF

j_call: TRBJ2-1
d_call: TRBD2
clone_size: once
v_call: TRBV2
cdr3_nt: TGTGCCATCGAGCGGGGGGGTCGGAATGAGCAGTTCTTC
cdr3_aa: CAIERGGRNEQFF

j_call: TRBJ1-6
d_call: NA
clone_size: NA
v_call: TRBV10-3
cdr3_nt: TGTGCCATCATGGGTTCCTATAATTCACCCCTCCACTTT
cdr3_aa: CAIMGSYNSPLHF

j_call: TRBJ2-7
d_call: TRBD1
clone_size: NA
v_call: TRBV5-1
cdr3_nt: TGCGCCAGCAGAGATCCGGGACAGGGGAGCTCCTACGAGCAGTACTTC
cdr3_aa: CASRDPGQGSSYEQYF

j_call: TRBJ2-3
d_call: TRBD2
clone_size: NA
v_call: TRBV9
cdr3_nt: TGTGCCAGCAGCCCAAGCGCGGGGGAAGATACGCAGTATTTT
cdr3_aa: CASSPSAGEDTQYF

j_call: TRBJ1-2
d_call: NA
clone_size: NA
v_call: TRBV5-4
cdr3_nt: TGTGCCAGCAGCTTGGCCGAACAGGTTGGCGGCTACACCTTC
cdr3_aa: CASSLAEQVGGYTF

j_call: TRBJ1-2
d_call: NA
clone_size: NA
v_call: TRBV4-1
cdr3_nt: TGCGCCAGCAGCCAAGGGTTCATAACCACCTTC
cdr3_aa: CASSQGFITTF

j_call: TRBJ2-7
d_call: NA
clone_size: NA
v_call: TRBV7-3
cdr3_nt: TGTGCCAGCAGCTTAAGAGGAGGGGATCCCACCTACGAGCAGTACTTC
cdr3_aa: CASSLRGGDPTYEQYF

j_call: TRBJ1-2
d_call: NA
clone_size: NA
v_call: TRBV5-4
cdr3_nt: TGTGCCAGCAGCTCCACACAGAACTATGGCTACACCTTC
cdr3_aa: CASSSTQNYGYTF

j_call: TRBJ2-1
d_call: TRBD1
clone_size: NA
v_call: TRBV10-3
cdr3_nt: TGTGCCATGAGGAAACAGGGGGCTGGGACGAATGAGCAGTTCTTC
cdr3_aa: CAMRKQGAGTNEQFF

j_call: TRBJ1-1
d_call: NA
clone_size: NA
v_call: TRBV2
cdr3_nt: TGTGCCAGCACCCTCCGGGACGGGAGGAACACTGAAGCTTTCTTT
cdr3_aa: CASTLRDGRNTEAFF

j_call: TRBJ1-2
d_call: NA
clone_size: NA
v_call: TRBV2
cdr3_nt: TGTGCCAGCAGCGGACAGCTTAACTATGGCTACACCTTC
cdr3_aa: CASSGQLNYGYTF

j_call: TRBJ1-2
d_call: NA
clone_size: NA
v_call: TRBV19
cdr3_nt: TGTGCCAGTAGTATGAATGGCGTGCAGAACTATGGCTACACCTTC
cdr3_aa: CASSMNGVQNYGYTF

j_call: TRBJ1-4
d_call: NA
clone_size: few
v_call: TRBV18
cdr3_nt: TGTGCCAGCTCCCAAGGGGGGGACCTGAGGAAACTGTTTTTT
cdr3_aa: CASSQGGDLRKLFF

j_call: TRBJ1-5
d_call: NA
clone_size: NA
v_call: TRBV10-3
cdr3_nt: TGTGCCATCACCGGGGGGCAGGATCAGCCCCAGCATTTT
cdr3_aa: CAITGGQDQPQHF

j_call: TRBJ2-2
d_call: NA
clone_size: NA
v_call: TRBV7-7
cdr3_nt: TGTGCCAGCAGCTTAAGTGAGGCCGGGGAGCTGTTTTTT
cdr3_aa: CASSLSEAGELFF

j_call: TRBJ1-1
d_call: TRBD1
clone_size: NA
v_call: TRBV12-5
cdr3_nt: TGTGCTAGTGGTCGGGGCGGACAGGGGGAGGGAACTGAAGCTTTCTTT
cdr3_aa: CASGRGGQGEGTEAFF

j_call: TRBJ1-6
d_call: NA
clone_size: NA
v_call: TRBV11-3
cdr3_nt: TGTGCCAGCAGCTTAGGGGTTAATTCACCCCTCCACTTT
cdr3_aa: CASSLGVNSPLHF

j_call: TRBJ1-2
d_call: TRBD1
clone_size: NA
v_call: TRBV6-6
cdr3_nt: TGTGCCAGCAGTCCCGGGACAGGGTCGGGTGGCTACACCTTC
cdr3_aa: CASSPGTGSGGYTF

j_call: TRBJ1-1
d_call: NA
clone_size: NA
v_call: TRBV5-4
cdr3_nt: TGTGCCAGCAGCTTGTTTGGCAAGGGGGGTCACATGAACACTGAAGCTTTCTTT
cdr3_aa: CASSLFGKGGHMNTEAFF

j_call: TRBJ2-3
d_call: TRBD1
clone_size: NA
v_call: TRBV10-1
cdr3_nt: TGCGCCAGCAGTGGGGGACAGGGGATTAACACAGATACGCAGTATTTT
cdr3_aa: CASSGGQGINTDTQYF

j_call: TRBJ1-6
d_call: NA
clone_size: NA
v_call: TRBV5-1
cdr3_nt: TGCGCCAGCAGCCCGGGACACCCAGATTCACCCCTCCACTTT
cdr3_aa: CASSPGHPDSPLHF

j_call: TRBJ2-2
d_call: NA
clone_size: NA
v_call: TRBV7-6
cdr3_nt: TGTGCCAGCGCCAGTGCCCCGGGACAATTCTCCGGGGAGCTGTTTTTT
cdr3_aa: CASASAPGQFSGELFF

j_call: TRBJ1-2
d_call: NA
clone_size: NA
v_call: TRBV11-2
cdr3_nt: TGTGCCAGCAGCTTAGATTCCGCCGGGATCTTTTTCTATGGCTACACCTTC
cdr3_aa: CASSLDSAGIFFYGYTF

j_call: TRBJ1-2
d_call: TRBD1
clone_size: NA
v_call: TRBV29-1
cdr3_nt: TGCAGCGCATCCCCATTGACAGGGGGTGGCTACACCTTC
cdr3_aa: CSASPLTGGGYTF

j_call: TRBJ2-7
d_call: NA
clone_size: NA
v_call: TRBV7-8
cdr3_nt: TGTGCCAGCAGCTTAGTAGGGGGTCGGTTGGCTTACTACGAGCAGTACTTC
cdr3_aa: CASSLVGGRLAYYEQYF

j_call: TRBJ2-1
d_call: TRBD2
clone_size: NA
v_call: TRBV5-1
cdr3_nt: TGCGCCAGCAGCTTGGGGACTAGCGGGGACCTACAATGGGAGCAGTTCTTC
cdr3_aa: CASSLGTSGDLQWEQFF

j_call: TRBJ1-1
d_call: TRBD1
clone_size: NA
v_call: TRBV5-8
cdr3_nt: TGTGCCAGCAGCTTGGACGGGGACAGGGTTCTCACTGAAGCTTTCTTT
cdr3_aa: CASSLDGDRVLTEAFF

j_call: TRBJ1-1
d_call: TRBD1
clone_size: NA
v_call: TRBV18
cdr3_nt: TGTGCCAGCTCACCAGTGACGCTGGACAGGGGGAGCGCTGAAGCTTTCTTT
cdr3_aa: CASSPVTLDRGSAEAFF

j_call: TRBJ1-1
d_call: NA
clone_size: NA
v_call: TRBV18
cdr3_nt: TGTGCCAGCTCACCTGGGGGGGGATCCACTGAAGCTTTCTTT
cdr3_aa: CASSPGGGSTEAFF

j_call: TRBJ2-4
d_call: NA
clone_size: NA
v_call: TRBV30
cdr3_nt: TGTGCCTGGAGTGTAGGACCCTTAGACATTCAGTACTTC
cdr3_aa: CAWSVGPLDIQYF

j_call: TRBJ2-3
d_call: NA
clone_size: NA
v_call: TRBV7-9
cdr3_nt: TGTGCCAGCAGCTTGGGGGGACTGCCGTCTAGCACAGATACGCAGTATTTT
cdr3_aa: CASSLGGLPSSTDTQYF

j_call: TRBJ2-3
d_call: NA
clone_size: NA
v_call: TRBV6-5
cdr3_nt: TGTGCCAGCATTGGCACAGATACGCAGTATTTT
cdr3_aa: CASIGTDTQYF

j_call: TRBJ2-1
d_call: TRBD2
clone_size: NA
v_call: TRBV30
cdr3_nt: TGTGCCTGCCTTAGCGGGGGGGCTCTAAATGAGCAGTTCTTC
cdr3_aa: CACLSGGALNEQFF

j_call: TRBJ2-5
d_call: NA
clone_size: few
v_call: TRBV14
cdr3_nt: TGTGCCAGCAGCCAAGATGGAGGGTACCAAGAGACCCAGTACTTC
cdr3_aa: CASSQDGGYQETQYF